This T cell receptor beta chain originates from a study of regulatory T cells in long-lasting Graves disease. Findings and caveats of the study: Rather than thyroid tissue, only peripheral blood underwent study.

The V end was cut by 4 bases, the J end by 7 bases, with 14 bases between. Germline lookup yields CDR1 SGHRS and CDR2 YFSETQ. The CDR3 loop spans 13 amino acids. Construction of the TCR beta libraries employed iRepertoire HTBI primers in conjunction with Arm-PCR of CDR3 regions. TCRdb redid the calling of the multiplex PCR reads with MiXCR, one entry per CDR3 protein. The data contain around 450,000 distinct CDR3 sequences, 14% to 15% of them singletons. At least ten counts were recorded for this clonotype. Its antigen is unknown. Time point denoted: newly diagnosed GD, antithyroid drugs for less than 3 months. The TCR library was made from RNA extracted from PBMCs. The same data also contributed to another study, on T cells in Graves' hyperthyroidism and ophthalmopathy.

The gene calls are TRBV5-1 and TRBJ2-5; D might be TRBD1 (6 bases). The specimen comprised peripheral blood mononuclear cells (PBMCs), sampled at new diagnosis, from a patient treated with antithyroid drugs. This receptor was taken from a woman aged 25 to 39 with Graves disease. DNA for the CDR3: TGCGCCAGCAGCCCAGGACAGCTTTGGACCCAGTACTTC. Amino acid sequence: CASSPGQLWTQYF.